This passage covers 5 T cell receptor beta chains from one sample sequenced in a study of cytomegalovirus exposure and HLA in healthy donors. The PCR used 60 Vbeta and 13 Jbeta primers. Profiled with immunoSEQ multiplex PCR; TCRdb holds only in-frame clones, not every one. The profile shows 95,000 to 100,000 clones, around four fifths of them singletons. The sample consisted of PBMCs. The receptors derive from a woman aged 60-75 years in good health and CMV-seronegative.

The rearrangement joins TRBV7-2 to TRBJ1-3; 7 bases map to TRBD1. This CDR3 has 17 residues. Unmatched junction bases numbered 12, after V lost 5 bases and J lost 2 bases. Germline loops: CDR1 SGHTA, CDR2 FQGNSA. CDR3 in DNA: TGTGCCAGCAGCGATAACAGGGGACCAGGCACTGGAAACACCATATATTTT. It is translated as CASSDNRGPGTGNTIYF.

The CDR3 reads CASSYPGQEKLFF. CDR3 nucleotides: TGTGCCAGCAGCTACCCGGGACAGGAAAAACTGTTTTTT. This chain uses TRBV5-6 with TRBJ1-4; the match to TRBD1 covers 7 bases. Losses at the gene ends were 3 bases for V and 8 bases for J; bases not matched to a gene: 4. Germline values: CDR1 SGHDT, CDR2 YYEEEE. The CDR3 is 13 residues long.

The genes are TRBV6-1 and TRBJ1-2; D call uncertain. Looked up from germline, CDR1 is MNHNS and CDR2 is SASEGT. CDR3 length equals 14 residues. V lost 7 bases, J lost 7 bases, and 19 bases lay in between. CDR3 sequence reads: CASNDPTNLRGYTF. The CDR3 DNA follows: TGTGCCAGCAATGACCCCACGAACTTACGTGGCTACACCTTC.

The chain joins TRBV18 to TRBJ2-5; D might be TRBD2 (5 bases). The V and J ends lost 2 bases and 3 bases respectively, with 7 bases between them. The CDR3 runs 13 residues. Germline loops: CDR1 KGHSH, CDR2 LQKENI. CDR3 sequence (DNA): TGTGCCAGCTCACCAGTCGGGGAAGAGACCCAGTACTTC. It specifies CASSPVGEETQYF.

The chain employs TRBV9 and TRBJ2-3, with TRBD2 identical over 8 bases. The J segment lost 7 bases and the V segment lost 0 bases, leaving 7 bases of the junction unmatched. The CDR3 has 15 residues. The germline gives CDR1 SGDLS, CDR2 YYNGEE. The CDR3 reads CASSVETSGPHTQYF. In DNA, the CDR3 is TGTGCCAGCAGCGTAGAAACTAGCGGCCCCCATACGCAGTATTTT.